This entry features one TCR beta chain sequence. The antigen is undetermined. These data are taken from a study of cytomegalovirus exposure and HLA in healthy donors. For the study at large: In an early release, HLA-typed donors contributed tens of millions of unique TCR sequences. Study-wide points: Accurate prediction of HLA-A and HLA-B alleles (for most subjects) was reportedly achieved from TCR beta sequences.

The primer mix had 60 Vbeta and 13 Jbeta primers. Repertoires were generated with immunoSEQ multiplex PCR, while TCRdb's copy carries only in-frame clones and drops some. Seen here are 100,000 to 150,000 clones, around 75% observed once, and the top ten hold more than 7.5%. The germline CDR1 and CDR2 sequences are KGHSH and LQKENI. Trimming stripped 4 bases from V and 3 bases from J, with 12 bases between. This CDR3 spans 14 amino acids. The sequencing sample was made of PBMCs. J is TRBJ1-2 and V is TRBV18, with D unresolved. This TCR was sampled from a woman in her fifties or sixties in good health and CMV-seropositive. This chain's CDR3 is CASSQSGADYGYTF. Here the CDR3 DNA reads TGTGCCAGCTCACAGAGTGGAGCCGACTATGGCTACACCTTC.